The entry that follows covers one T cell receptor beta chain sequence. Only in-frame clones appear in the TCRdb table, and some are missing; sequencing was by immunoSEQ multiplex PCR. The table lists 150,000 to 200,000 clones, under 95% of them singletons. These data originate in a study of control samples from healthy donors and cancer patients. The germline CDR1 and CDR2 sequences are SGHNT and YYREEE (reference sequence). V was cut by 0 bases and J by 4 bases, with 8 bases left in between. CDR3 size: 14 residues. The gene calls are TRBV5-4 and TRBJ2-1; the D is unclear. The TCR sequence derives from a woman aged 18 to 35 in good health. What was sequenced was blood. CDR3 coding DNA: TGTGCCAGCAGCTTGGAGTTGGCGTACAATGAGCAGTTCTTC. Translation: CASSLELAYNEQFF.